This passage covers 17 T cell receptor beta chains from one sample sequenced in a study of shared clonotypes between healthy human individuals. Assay: immunoSEQ multiplex PCR; the TCRdb copy retains only in-frame clones and omits some. The sample lists about 2.4 million clones, approximately 94% occurring once. Sequenced sample: naive CD4+ T cells from PBMCs. Stated subset: CD45RA+ positively selected. The receptors derive from a man aged 18 to 29 in good health. Some clones in this sample may be carry-over from other donors' samples.

The chain employs TRBV28 and TRBJ2-3; unclear D gene. Germline V CDR1 and CDR2: MDHEN, SYDVKM. V was trimmed by 8 bases and J by 5 bases, leaving 20 bases between them. The length of the CDR3 is 15 residues. CDR3 loop: CASQLGFVPGDTQYF. DNA for the CDR3: TGTGCCAGCCAGTTGGGCTTTGTGCCAGGAGATACGCAGTATTTT.

The chain combines TRBV9 with TRBJ2-1; TRBD1 aligns across 7 bases. V gave up 1 base and J gave up 9 bases; unmatched junction bases: 10. The CDR3 runs to 15 residues. Germline lookup yields CDR1 SGDLS and CDR2 YYNGEE. DNA for the CDR3: TGTGCCAGCAGCGTACCCGAGACAGGGTTAGGTGAGCAGTTCTTC. Protein sequence: CASSVPETGLGEQFF. Full variable domain (missing parts from reference TRBV9 and TRBJ2-1): DSGVTQTPKHLITATGQRVTLRCSPRSGDLSVYWYQQSLDQGLQFLIQYYNGEERAKGNILERFSAQQFPDLHSELNLSSLELGDSALYFCASSVPETGLGEQFFGPGTRLTVL.

J is TRBJ2-3 and V is TRBV6-6, with 8 nucleotides matching TRBD2. With 6 bases clipped from V and 2 bases from J, the junction kept 7 bases outside the gene matches. The germline gives CDR1 MNHNY, CDR2 SVGAGI (reference sequence). This CDR3 contains 15 residues. The CDR3 DNA reads as TGTGCCAGCAGGCTGGCGGGAGGAAACACAGATACGCAGTATTTT. It is translated as CASRLAGGNTDTQYF.

The CDR3 loop is CASSLEGNNQPQHF. CDR3 coding DNA: TGTGCCAGCAGCTTAGAGGGGAACAATCAGCCCCAGCATTTT. The chain employs TRBV11-2 and TRBJ1-5, with D uncertain. Germline CDR1 SGHAT, CDR2 FQNNGV. Deletions cut 0 bases from V and 3 bases from J, with 6 bases between. This CDR3 has 14 residues.

The gene calls are TRBV7-9 and TRBJ2-1, with a tentative D call TRBD2 (5 bases). Trimming cost V 6 bases and J 3 bases, with 12 bases left between them. Germline loops: CDR1 SEHNR, CDR2 FQNEAQ (reference sequence). The CDR3 has 14 amino acids. The CDR3 DNA follows: TGTGCCAGCAGTCCCGCCCGGGACTACAATGAGCAGTTCTTC. Its protein is CASSPARDYNEQFF. The variable domain in full, completed from reference TRBV7-9 and TRBJ2-1, reads DTGVSQNPRHKITKRGQNVTFRCDPISEHNRLYWYRQTLGQGPEFLTYFQNEAQLEKSRLLSDRFSAERPKGSFSTLEIQRTEQGDSAMYLCASSPARDYNEQFFGPGTRLTVL.

The chain combines TRBV5-1 with TRBJ2-3, with a tentative D call TRBD2 (5 bases). The CDR3 is made up of 15 amino acids. Germline assignment: CDR1 SGHRS and CDR2 YFSETQ. V shed 4 bases and J shed 9 bases, with 21 bases lying between them. This CDR3 is CASSPGGRPPGTQYF. In DNA, the CDR3 is TGCGCCAGCAGCCCGGGCGGCAGGCCCCCGGGGACGCAGTATTTT.

CDR3 loop: CASSPAPGTGELFF. CDR3 coding DNA: TGCGCCAGCAGTCCGGCCCCCGGGACAGGGGAGCTGTTTTTT. This chain joins TRBV5-1 and TRBJ2-2; TRBD1 might be the D (6 bases). Germline V gives CDR1 SGHRS, CDR2 YFSETQ. This CDR3 region has 14 residues. V was shortened by 5 bases and J by 8 bases, with 16 bases between the two germline ends.

Of note for this clone: One end of the junction varies from germline; a read error may be responsible. Other nucleotide sequences in the sample specify the same CDR3. The chain recombines TRBV19 with TRBJ1-1; D gene ambiguous. The CDR3 consists of 11 residues. Germline V lookup: CDR1 LNHDA, CDR2 SQIVND (reference sequence). DNA of the CDR3: TGTGCCAGTAGTTTAGACACTGAAGCTTTCTTT. Its translation: CASSLDTEAFF.

The rearrangement links TRBV29-1 to TRBJ2-5; 7 bases are shared with TRBD1. The CDR3 contains 14 residues. The trim removed 7 bases at V and 10 bases at J, leaving 18 bases unmatched. CDR1 is SQVTM and CDR2 is ANQGSEA in the germline V gene. CDR3 sequence (DNA): TGCAGCGCCTCGCTAAAAGTACAGGGGTACGACCAGTACTTC. Its protein is CSASLKVQGYDQYF.

This clone was seen only once. CDR3 loop: CASSLSQATNYGYTF. The CDR3, as DNA: TGTGCCAGCAGTTTATCACAGGCTACTAACTATGGCTACACCTTC. The genes are TRBV28 and TRBJ1-2, with a tentative D call TRBD1 (5 bases). V was cut by 1 base and J by 0 bases, with 9 bases left in between. The CDR3 has 15 amino acids. Per the germline V gene, CDR1 is MDHEN and CDR2 is SYDVKM.

V usage is TRBV5-6 and J usage is TRBJ2-5; TRBD2 agrees at 10 bases. There are 14 residues in the CDR3. Per germline, CDR1 SGHDT and CDR2 YYEEEE. The J segment lost 4 bases and the V segment lost 2 bases, leaving 2 bases of the junction unmatched. The CDR3 spells CASSFRLAGETQYF. The DNA for the CDR3 is TGTGCCAGCAGCTTCCGACTAGCGGGAGAGACCCAGTACTTC.

This clone was observed a handful of times. The chain is built from TRBV9 and TRBJ1-1; 7 positions match TRBD1. Germline lookup yields CDR1 SGDLS and CDR2 YYNGEE. J lost 4 bases, V lost 0 bases, and 3 bases had no gene match. The CDR3 totals 14 residues. CDR3 amino acids: CASSVGGDSTEAFF. Here the CDR3 DNA reads TGTGCCAGCAGCGTAGGGGGGGACAGCACTGAAGCTTTCTTT.

DNA of the CDR3: TGCGCCAGCAGCTTGACAGGGCTATCCACCGGGGAGCTGTTTTTT. Translating it yields CASSLTGLSTGELFF. The chain employs TRBV5-1 and TRBJ2-2; D is possibly TRBD1 (6 bases). CDR3 length equals 15 residues. CDR1 SGHRS and CDR2 YFSETQ come from the germline V gene. V lost 1 base and J lost 4, with 11 bases in between.

V is TRBV7-3 and J is TRBJ2-1; no clear D gene. Per germline, CDR1 SGHTA and CDR2 FQGTGA. CDR3 length equals 12 residues. The V and J ends lost 5 bases and 5 bases respectively, with 7 bases between them. CDR3 loop: CASSQQDNEQFF. The CDR3 coding sequence is TGTGCCAGCAGCCAACAAGACAATGAGCAGTTCTTC.

CDR3 sequence: CASSQEASGGVSSYNEQFF. The CDR3 nucleotides are TGTGCCAGCAGCCAAGAAGCTAGCGGGGGGGTTAGCTCCTACAATGAGCAGTTCTTC. The chain couples TRBV4-2 to TRBJ2-1; 12 nucleotides match TRBD2. J was trimmed by 0 bases and V by 0 bases; bases with no gene match: 6. The CDR3 is made up of 19 amino acids. The V gene's germline CDR1 is LGHNA and CDR2 YNFKEQ.

The CDR3 coding sequence is TGTGCCAGCAGCCCTCGGGGGGGCAGGGACGAGCAGTACTTC. Its translation is CASSPRGGRDEQYF. The chain combines TRBV6-5 with TRBJ2-7; 8 bases align to TRBD2. CDR1 and CDR2 from the germline V gene are MNHEY and SVGAGI. The CDR3 has 14 amino acids. The ends lost 6 bases at V and 5 bases at J; junction bases unmatched: 9.

The genes are TRBV19 and TRBJ1-2; D not certain. The V end was cut by 5 bases, the J end by 5 bases, with 9 bases between. CDR1 is LNHDA, CDR2 SQIVND, per germline (reference sequence). The CDR3 contains 12 residues. The CDR3 region is CASSFRTYGYTF. CDR3 nucleotide sequence: TGTGCCAGTAGTTTCCGGACTTATGGCTACACCTTC.